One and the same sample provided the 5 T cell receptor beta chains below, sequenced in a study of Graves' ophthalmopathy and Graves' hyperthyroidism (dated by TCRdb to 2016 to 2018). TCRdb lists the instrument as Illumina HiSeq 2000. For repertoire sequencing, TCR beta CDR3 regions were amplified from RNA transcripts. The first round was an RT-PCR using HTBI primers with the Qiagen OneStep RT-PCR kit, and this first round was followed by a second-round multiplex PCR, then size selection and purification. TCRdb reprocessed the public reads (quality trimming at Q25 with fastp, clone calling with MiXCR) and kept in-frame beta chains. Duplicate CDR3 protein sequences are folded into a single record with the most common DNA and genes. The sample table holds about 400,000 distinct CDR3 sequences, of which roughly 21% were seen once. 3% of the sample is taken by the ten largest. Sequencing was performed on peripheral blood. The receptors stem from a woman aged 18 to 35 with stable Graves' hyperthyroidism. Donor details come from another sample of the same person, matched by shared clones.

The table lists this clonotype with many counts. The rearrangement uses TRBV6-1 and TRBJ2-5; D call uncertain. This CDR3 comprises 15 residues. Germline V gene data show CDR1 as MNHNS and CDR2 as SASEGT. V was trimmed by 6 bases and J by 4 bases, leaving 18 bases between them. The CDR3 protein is CASSSVGSLGETQYF. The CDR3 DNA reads TGTGCCAGCAGCTCGGTGGGGTCCTTGGGAGAGACCCAGTACTTC.

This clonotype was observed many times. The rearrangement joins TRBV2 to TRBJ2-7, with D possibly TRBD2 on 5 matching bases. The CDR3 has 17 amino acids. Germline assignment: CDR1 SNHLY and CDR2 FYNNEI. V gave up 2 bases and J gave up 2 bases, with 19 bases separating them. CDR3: CASSESPVWRRTYEQYF. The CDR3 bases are TGTGCCAGCAGTGAATCCCCGGTTTGGAGGAGGACCTACGAGCAGTACTTC. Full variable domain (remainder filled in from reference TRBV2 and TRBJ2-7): EPEVTQTPSHQVTQMGQEVILRCVPISNHLYFYWYRQILGQKVEFLVSFYNNEISEKSEIFDDQFSVERPDGSNFTLKIRSTKLEDSAMYFCASSESPVWRRTYEQYFGPGTRLTVT.

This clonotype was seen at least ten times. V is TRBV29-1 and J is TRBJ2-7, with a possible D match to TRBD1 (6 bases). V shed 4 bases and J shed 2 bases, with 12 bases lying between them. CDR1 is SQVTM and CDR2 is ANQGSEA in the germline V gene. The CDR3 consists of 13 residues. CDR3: CSVAAGDPYEQYF. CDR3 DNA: TGCAGCGTTGCGGCAGGGGACCCCTACGAGCAGTACTTC.

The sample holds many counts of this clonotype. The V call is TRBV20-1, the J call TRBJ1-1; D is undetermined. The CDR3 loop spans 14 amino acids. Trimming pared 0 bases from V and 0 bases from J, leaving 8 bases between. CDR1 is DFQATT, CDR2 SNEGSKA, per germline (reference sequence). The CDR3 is CSAREKLMNTEAFF. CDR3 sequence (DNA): TGCAGTGCTAGAGAGAAGCTCATGAACACTGAAGCTTTCTTT.

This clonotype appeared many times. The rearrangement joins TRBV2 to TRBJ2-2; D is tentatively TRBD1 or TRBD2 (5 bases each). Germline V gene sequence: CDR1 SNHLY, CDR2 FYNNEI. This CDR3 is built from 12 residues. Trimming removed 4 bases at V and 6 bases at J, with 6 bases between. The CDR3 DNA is TGTGCCAGCAGTGGAGGGGCCGGGGAGCTGTTTTTT. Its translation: CASSGGAGELFF.